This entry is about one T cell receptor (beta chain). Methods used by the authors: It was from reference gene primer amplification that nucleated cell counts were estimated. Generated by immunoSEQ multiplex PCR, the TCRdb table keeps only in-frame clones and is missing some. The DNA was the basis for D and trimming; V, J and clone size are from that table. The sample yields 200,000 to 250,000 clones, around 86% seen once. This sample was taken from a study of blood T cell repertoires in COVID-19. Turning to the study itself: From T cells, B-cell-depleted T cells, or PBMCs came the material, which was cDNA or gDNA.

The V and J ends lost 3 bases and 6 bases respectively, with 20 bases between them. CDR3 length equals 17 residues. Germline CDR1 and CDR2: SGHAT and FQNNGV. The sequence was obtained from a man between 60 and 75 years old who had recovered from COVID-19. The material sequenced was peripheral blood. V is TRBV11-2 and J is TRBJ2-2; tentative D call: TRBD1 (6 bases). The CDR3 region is CASSLSWGLKVSGELFF. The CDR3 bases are TGTGCCAGCAGCTTGAGTTGGGGGCTGAAGGTTTCCGGGGAGCTGTTTTTT.